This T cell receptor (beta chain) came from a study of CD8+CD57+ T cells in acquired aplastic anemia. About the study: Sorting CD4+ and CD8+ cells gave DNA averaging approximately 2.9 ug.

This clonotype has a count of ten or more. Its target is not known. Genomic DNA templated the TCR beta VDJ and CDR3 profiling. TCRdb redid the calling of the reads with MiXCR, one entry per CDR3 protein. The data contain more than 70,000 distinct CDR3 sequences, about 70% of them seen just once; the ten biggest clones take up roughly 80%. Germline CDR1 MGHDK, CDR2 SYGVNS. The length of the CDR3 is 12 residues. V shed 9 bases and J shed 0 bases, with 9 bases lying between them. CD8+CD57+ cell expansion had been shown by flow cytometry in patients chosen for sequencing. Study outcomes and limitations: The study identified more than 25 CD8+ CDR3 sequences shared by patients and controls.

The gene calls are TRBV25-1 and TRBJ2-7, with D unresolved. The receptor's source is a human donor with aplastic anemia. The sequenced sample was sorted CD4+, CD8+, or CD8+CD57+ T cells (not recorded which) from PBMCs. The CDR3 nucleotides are TGTGCCAGTGCTTTAAGCTCCTACGAGCAGTACTTC. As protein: CASALSSYEQYF.